The present entry profiles one T cell receptor (beta chain) with its context. No antigen is known for it. This entry is derived from a study of PD-1 blockade in classical Hodgkin lymphoma. Study details: A 3 mg/kg intravenous dose of nivolumab was received by patients every 2 weeks.

All patients relapsed after autologous stem cell transplantation, and brentuximab vedotin exposure varied. General study points: By C4D1, CD4+ diversity increased significantly, especially in complete responders. Individuals who commenced nivolumab within less than 1 year of ASCT were excluded. Newly diagnosed patients were reported to start with lower TCR diversity than healthy donors.

This table comes from immunoSEQ multiplex PCR, and its TCRdb copy is limited to in-frame clones, with some not included. The profile shows fewer than 15,000 clones, about 91% of them singletons. In germline, CDR1 is SGHTA, CDR2 FQGTGA. V trimming: 1 base; J trimming: 7 bases; junction bases outside the gene matches: 9. This CDR3 has 16 residues. The chain combines TRBV7-3 with TRBJ2-1, with 8 bases that match TRBD2. The input for sequencing was peripheral blood mononuclear cells (PBMCs), taken at baseline. This TCR derives from a human donor with classical Hodgkin lymphoma. The CDR3 DNA is TGTGCCAGCAGCTTAAAGGTGGGACTAGGGGGTAATGAGCAGTTCTTC. This encodes CASSLKVGLGGNEQFF.